This TCR beta chain appears in the sequencing data of a study of T cell clonotyping in hematopoietic cell transplantation. Repertoires were generated with immunoSEQ multiplex PCR, while TCRdb's copy carries only in-frame clones and drops some. The sample holds about 7,200 clones; around nine tenths are singletons and the top ten take roughly 4.4%. In germline, CDR1 is MGHRA, CDR2 YSYEKL. CDR3 length: 14 residues. The V gene lost 4 bases and the J gene lost 8 bases, with 12 bases spanning the gap. The clonotype comes from a female patient aged 45-60 years who had an allogeneic stem cell transplant from an unrelated donor, so the T cells may come from the graft donor. Some clones in this sample may be carry-over from other donors' samples. The input for sequencing was PBMCs, taken 30 days after allogeneic stem cell transplant. The rearrangement links TRBV4-1 to TRBJ1-6; D call uncertain. The CDR3 protein is CASSPREKDSPLHF. The CDR3 DNA reads as TGCGCCAGCAGCCCACGGGAGAAGGATTCACCCCTCCACTTT.